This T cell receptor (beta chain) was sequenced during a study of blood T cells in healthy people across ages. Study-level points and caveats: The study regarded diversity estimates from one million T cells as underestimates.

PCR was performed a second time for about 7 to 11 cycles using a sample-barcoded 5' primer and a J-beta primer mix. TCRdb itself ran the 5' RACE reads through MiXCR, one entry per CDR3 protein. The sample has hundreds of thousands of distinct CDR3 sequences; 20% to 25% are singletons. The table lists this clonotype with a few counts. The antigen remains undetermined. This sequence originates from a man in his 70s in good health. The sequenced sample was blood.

The CDR3 nucleotides are TGTGCCAGCAGTTCCACCCTGGGAGCTAGCGGACTATACGAGCAGTACTTC. Protein product: CASSSTLGASGLYEQYF. The V gene is TRBV12-3 or TRBV12-4, the J gene TRBJ2-1, with 7 bases that match TRBD2. With the DNA end fitting TRBJ2-7 better, the J assignment may be wrong. CDR3 length: 17 residues.